Presented here are 26 T cell receptor beta chains from one specimen sequenced in a study of vaccination effects on CD4 cells after COVID-19. The data were produced by immunoSEQ multiplex PCR, yet TCRdb's version contains in-frame clones alone and is incomplete. The sample includes under 85,000 clones, roughly 72% of them seen just once. These receptors have no known antigen. The ViraFEST assay expanded antigen-specific CD4+ T cells with viral peptide pools before sequencing. The authors isolated CD4+ T cells after 10 days of culture. This specimen consisted of CD4+ T cells from PBMCs cultured with HCoV-229E spike peptides, obtained before COVID-19 vaccination. The receptor source for this set is a human donor who received a COVID-19 vaccine.

This chain connects TRBV2 to TRBJ2-1; unclear D gene. Germline V lookup: CDR1 SNHLY, CDR2 FYNNEI. Trimming shortened V by 8 bases and J by 8 bases, and 10 bases separated the two germline ends. The CDR3 is 11 residues long. For the CDR3, the DNA is TGTGCCAGCCGGACCTCCCATGAGCAGTTCTTC. As protein: CASRTSHEQFF.

This chain uses TRBV6-2 or TRBV6-3 with TRBJ1-2; 8 bases map to TRBD1. Germline loops: CDR1 MNHEY, CDR2 SVGEGT. The CDR3 has 16 residues. With 4 bases clipped from V and 6 bases from J, the junction kept 13 bases outside the gene matches. The CDR3 bases are TGTGCCAGCAGTTCCGTGTACCTTACAGGGGGGGATGGCTACACCTTC. Translation gives CASSSVYLTGGDGYTF.

The genes are TRBV12-3 or TRBV12-4 and TRBJ2-4, with D maybe TRBD2 (5 bases). V gave up 5 bases and J gave up 13 bases, with 15 bases separating them. The CDR3 is 12 residues long. The CDR3 nucleotides are TGTGCCAGCAGTCAAGACCGGGGAAACCAGTACTTC. Its protein is CASSQDRGNQYF.

This clone was seen once. V is TRBV7-2 and J is TRBJ2-3, with D perhaps TRBD2 (6 bases). V was trimmed by 4 bases and J by 5 bases, leaving 16 bases between them. CDR1 is SGHTA, CDR2 FQGNSA, per germline. The CDR3 totals 15 residues. The DNA for the CDR3 is TGTGCCAGCAGCTATGCGGGGATGGTTGAAGATACGCAGTATTTT. As protein: CASSYAGMVEDTQYF.

Written as DNA, the CDR3 is TGTGCCAGCAGCCTCCGAGACTCTGGAAACACCATATATTTT. Protein: CASSLRDSGNTIYF. The chain joins TRBV9 to TRBJ1-3; D not certain. The CDR3 runs 14 residues. The V and J ends lost 4 bases and 0 bases respectively, with 8 bases between them. Germline V gene data show CDR1 as SGDLS and CDR2 as YYNGEE. Looking up the rest from reference TRBV9 and TRBJ1-3 gives the full variable domain: DSGVTQTPKHLITATGQRVTLRCSPRSGDLSVYWYQQSLDQGLQFLIQYYNGEERAKGNILERFSAQQFPDLHSELNLSSLELGDSALYFCASSLRDSGNTIYFGEGSWLTVV.

This clone has only a few counts. The rearrangement links TRBV18 to TRBJ1-6, with unresolved D. Trimming took 5 bases from V and 12 from J, leaving 14 bases between them. The CDR3 sequence is 13 residues long. The V gene's germline CDR1 is KGHSH and CDR2 LQKENI. CDR3 DNA: TGTGCCAGCTCATCCCGGGGTCTTGGACCCCTCCACTTT. This encodes CASSSRGLGPLHF.

The rearrangement links TRBV29-1 to TRBJ1-4, with D unclear. Germline V lookup: CDR1 SQVTM, CDR2 ANQGSEA. Trimming stripped 4 bases from V and 6 bases from J, with 6 bases between. The CDR3 sequence is 11 residues long. CDR3 coding DNA: TGCAGCGTTGTCCTGGATGAAAAACTGTTTTTT. Its translation: CSVVLDEKLFF. Filled out from reference TRBV29-1 and TRBJ1-4, the complete variable domain reads SAVISQKPSRDICQRGTSLTIQCQVDSQVTMMFWYRQQPGQSLTLIATANQGSEATYESGFVIDKFPISRPNLTFSTLTVSNMSPEDSSIYLCSVVLDEKLFFGSGTQLSVL.

This chain uses TRBV5-1 with TRBJ1-1; no definite D call. Germline V gene sequence: CDR1 SGHRS, CDR2 YFSETQ. This CDR3 spans 14 amino acids. V shed 7 bases and J shed 2 bases, with 15 bases lying between them. In DNA form, the CDR3 reads TGCGCCAGCGTTTTACACCCGGGAAACACTGAAGCTTTCTTT. This translates into CASVLHPGNTEAFF.

The CDR3 nucleotides read TGTGCCAGCAGCTTAGCTCCAAATGAAAAACTGTTTTTT. Amino acids: CASSLAPNEKLFF. The rearrangement joins TRBV11-2 to TRBJ1-4; D gene ambiguous. The length of the CDR3 is 13 residues. Germline CDR1 and CDR2: SGHAT and FQNNGV. The germline V and J ends were trimmed by 1 base and 5 bases, with 5 bases remaining between them.

V is TRBV19 and J is TRBJ2-1; TRBD1 aligns across 9 bases. The CDR3 runs 15 residues. The junction had 5 bases not matched to a gene; V was cut back by 3 bases and J by 5 bases. In germline, CDR1 is LNHDA, CDR2 SQIVND (reference sequence). CDR3 sequence: CASSIPGQGNNEQFF. The CDR3 DNA sequence: TGTGCCAGTAGTATCCCGGGACAGGGAAACAATGAGCAGTTCTTC.

The gene calls are TRBV7-3 and TRBJ1-3; D is undetermined. The V gene's germline CDR1 is SGHTA and CDR2 FQGTGA. This CDR3 is 13 amino acids long. V was cut by 1 base and J by 2 bases, with 3 bases left in between. In nucleotides, the CDR3 is TGTGCCAGCAGCTTAAATACTGGAAACACCATATATTTT. It encodes CASSLNTGNTIYF. Full variable domain (rest looked up from reference TRBV7-3 and TRBJ1-3): GAGVSQTPSNKVTEKGKYVELRCDPISGHTALYWYRQSLGQGPEFLIYFQGTGAADDSGLPNDRFFAVRPEGSVSTLKIQRTERGDSAVYLCASSLNTGNTIYFGEGSWLTVV.

The chain uses TRBV3-1 (or the pseudogene TRBV3-2) and TRBJ2-2; D gene unclear. The CDR3 runs to 14 residues. Germline V gene data show CDR1 as LGHDT and CDR2 as YNNKEL (reference sequence). Trimming took off 4 bases at V and 5 bases at J, with 11 bases between the two ends. Here the CDR3 reads CASSPPLVTGELFF. In nucleotides, the CDR3 is TGTGCCAGCAGCCCCCCCCTCGTAACCGGGGAGCTGTTTTTT.

The chain couples TRBV5-1 to TRBJ1-4; D is perhaps TRBD1 (5 bases). CDR1 and CDR2 (germline): SGHRS, YFSETQ. The CDR3 spans 13 residues. The V end lost 4 bases, the J end lost 8 bases, and 12 bases lay between the germline ends. The CDR3: CASSQRGREKLFF. DNA for the CDR3: TGCGCCAGCAGCCAAAGGGGTCGAGAAAAACTGTTTTTT.

CDR3 in DNA: TGTGCCAGCAGTTGGTCCGGTAACACTGAAGCTTTCTTT. It yields the protein CASSWSGNTEAFF. The chain links TRBV12-3 or TRBV12-4 to TRBJ1-1; D gene ambiguous. The V and J ends lost 4 bases and 2 bases respectively, with 8 bases between them. The CDR3 runs 13 residues.

This sequence joins TRBV5-1 and TRBJ1-2; perhaps TRBD1 as D (5 bases). Germline lookup yields CDR1 SGHRS and CDR2 YFSETQ. This CDR3 comprises 16 residues. The V gene lost 0 bases and the J gene lost 4 bases, with 16 bases spanning the gap. CDR3 loop: CASSLELGTGFYGYTF. The CDR3 region has the DNA TGCGCCAGCAGCTTGGAGTTGGGGACGGGTTTCTATGGCTACACCTTC.

The chain uses TRBV7-3 and TRBJ2-6, with 7 nucleotides matching TRBD1. With V trimmed by 3 bases and J by 0 bases, 5 bases remained unmatched. The CDR3 has 17 amino acids. In germline, CDR1 is SGHTA, CDR2 FQGTGA. CDR3 sequence reads: CASSLGQPSSGANVLTF. The CDR3, as DNA: TGTGCCAGCAGCTTGGGACAGCCGAGCTCTGGGGCCAACGTCCTGACTTTC.

There are a few counts of this clone. The CDR3 DNA sequence: TGTGCCAGCTCACCCACGCAGGGCAACGAGCAGTACGTC. Translation gives CASSPTQGNEQYV. This chain connects TRBV18 to TRBJ2-7, with a possible D match to TRBD1 (5 bases). CDR1 and CDR2 (germline): KGHSH, LQKENI. The CDR3 runs to 13 residues. With 3 bases removed from V and 5 bases from J, the gap between germline ends came to 11 bases.

V gene TRBV6-2 or TRBV6-3 combines with J gene TRBJ2-7, with TRBD2 matching over 8 bases. Germline CDR1 MNHEY, CDR2 SVGEGT. V gave up 5 bases and J gave up 2 bases; unmatched junction bases: 8. The CDR3 contains 15 residues. CDR3 DNA sequence: TGTGCCAGCAGTAAACCCCTAGCGGGTGCCTACGAGCAGTACGTC. Protein: CASSKPLAGAYEQYV.

The chain uses TRBV5-1 and TRBJ2-4; the match to TRBD1 covers 7 bases. CDR3 length equals 15 residues. With 1 base clipped from V and 5 bases from J, the junction kept 6 bases outside the gene matches. In germline, CDR1 is SGHRS, CDR2 YFSETQ. CDR3 protein: CASSLNPGTENIQYF. CDR3 in DNA: TGCGCCAGCAGCTTGAACCCCGGGACAGAAAACATTCAGTACTTC.

This sequence joins TRBV5-1 and TRBJ1-3; possibly TRBD1 for D (6 bases). The CDR3 loop spans 14 amino acids. Per germline, CDR1 SGHRS and CDR2 YFSETQ. V dropped 4 bases and J dropped 2 bases, with 10 bases sitting between them. The CDR3 is CASSQGPTGNTIYF. CDR3 nucleotides: TGCGCCAGCAGCCAGGGGCCAACTGGAAACACCATATATTTT.

This chain joins TRBV5-1 and TRBJ2-2; TRBD1 matches 11 bases. CDR1 SGHRS and CDR2 YFSETQ come from the germline V gene. With 4 bases clipped from V and 10 bases from J, the junction kept 9 bases outside the gene matches. The CDR3 totals 15 residues. The CDR3 loop reads CASSQGGDRGMELFF. CDR3 nucleotide sequence: TGCGCCAGCAGCCAGGGGGGGGACAGGGGGATGGAGCTGTTTTTT.

V and J are TRBV11-2 and TRBJ2-3, with D maybe TRBD2 (5 bases). Germline assignment: CDR1 SGHAT and CDR2 FQNNGV. This CDR3 has 18 amino acids. V lost 0 bases and J lost 2, with 18 bases in between. CDR3 in DNA: TGTGCCAGCAGCTTAGATCGCTCGGCTAGCAGCTACACAGATACGCAGTATTTT. Protein: CASSLDRSASSYTDTQYF.

The genes are TRBV30 and TRBJ2-2; D may be TRBD2 (5 bases). The CDR3 extends over 15 amino acids. In germline, CDR1 is GTSNPN, CDR2 SVGIG (reference sequence). The V end was cut by 2 bases, the J end by 1 base, with 11 bases between. The CDR3 region is CAWSPTRLNTGELFF. CDR3 sequence (DNA): TGTGCCTGGAGTCCTACTAGACTGAACACCGGGGAGCTGTTTTTT.

V usage is TRBV11-2 and J usage is TRBJ2-7, with a tentative D call TRBD1 (6 bases). V was trimmed by 2 bases and J by 9 bases, leaving 29 bases between them. Per germline, CDR1 SGHAT and CDR2 FQNNGV. The CDR3 sequence is 18 residues long. The chain's CDR3 is CASSLIRLCMHPTGRQYV. The DNA for the CDR3 is TGTGCCAGCAGCTTAATAAGGCTATGCATGCACCCGACAGGCCGGCAGTACGTC.

V is TRBV9 and J is TRBJ2-2; D is unclear. V was shortened by 1 base and J by 6 bases, with 13 bases between the two germline ends. The CDR3 covers 15 residues. Germline V CDR1 and CDR2: SGDLS, YYNGEE. DNA for the CDR3: TGTGCCAGCAGCGTATTAGGCCGAGGAGCCGGGGAGCTGTTTTTT. The encoded protein is CASSVLGRGAGELFF.

This rearrangement joins TRBV6-4 to TRBJ2-3; D is unresolved. V lost 4 bases, J lost 7 bases, and 15 bases lay in between. The germline V gene encodes CDR1 MRHNA and CDR2 SNTAGT. The CDR3 consists of 14 residues. CDR3 protein: CASSADPHTYTQYF. The CDR3 nucleotides read TGTGCCAGCAGTGCCGACCCACACACGTATACGCAGTATTTT.